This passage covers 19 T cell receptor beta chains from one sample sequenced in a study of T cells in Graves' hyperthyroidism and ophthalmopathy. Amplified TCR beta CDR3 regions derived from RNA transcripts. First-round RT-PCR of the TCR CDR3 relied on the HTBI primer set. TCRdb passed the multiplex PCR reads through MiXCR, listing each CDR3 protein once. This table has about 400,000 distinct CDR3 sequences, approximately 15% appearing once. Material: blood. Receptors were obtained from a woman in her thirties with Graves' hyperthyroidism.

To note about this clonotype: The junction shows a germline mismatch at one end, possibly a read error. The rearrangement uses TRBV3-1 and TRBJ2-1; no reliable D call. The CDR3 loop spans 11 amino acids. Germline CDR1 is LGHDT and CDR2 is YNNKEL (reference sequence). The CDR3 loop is CAGSPYNEQFF. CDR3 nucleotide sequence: TGTGCCGGCAGCCCGTACAATGAGCAGTTCTTC.

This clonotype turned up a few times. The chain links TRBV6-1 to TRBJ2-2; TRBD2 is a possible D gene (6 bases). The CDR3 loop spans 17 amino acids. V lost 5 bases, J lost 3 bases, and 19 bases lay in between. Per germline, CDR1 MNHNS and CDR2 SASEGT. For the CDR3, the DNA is TGTGCCAGCAGTACGCCCCTCTTAGCGGAGGACACCGGGGAGCTGTTTTTT. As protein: CASSTPLLAEDTGELFF.

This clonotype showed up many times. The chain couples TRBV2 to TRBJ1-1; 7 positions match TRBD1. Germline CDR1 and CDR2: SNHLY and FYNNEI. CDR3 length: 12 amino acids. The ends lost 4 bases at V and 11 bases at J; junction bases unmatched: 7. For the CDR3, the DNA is TGTGCCAGCAGTGGGACAGGTACTGCGGCTTTCTTT. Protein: CASSGTGTAAFF.

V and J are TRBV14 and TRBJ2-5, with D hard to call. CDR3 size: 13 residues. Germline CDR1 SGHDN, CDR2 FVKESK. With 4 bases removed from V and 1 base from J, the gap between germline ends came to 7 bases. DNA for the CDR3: TGTGCCAGCAGCCGGTTAGCCCAAGAGACCCAGTACTTC. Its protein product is CASSRLAQETQYF. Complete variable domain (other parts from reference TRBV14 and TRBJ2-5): EAGVTQFPSHSVIEKGQTVTLRCDPISGHDNLYWYRRVMGKEIKFLLHFVKESKQDESGMPNNRFLAERTGGTYSTLKVQPAELEDSGVYFCASSRLAQETQYFGPGTRLLVL.

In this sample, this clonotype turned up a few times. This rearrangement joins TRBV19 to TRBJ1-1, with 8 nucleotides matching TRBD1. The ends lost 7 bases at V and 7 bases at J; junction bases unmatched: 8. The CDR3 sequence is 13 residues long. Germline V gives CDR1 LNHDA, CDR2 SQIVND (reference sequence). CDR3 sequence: CASTGQGLFEAFF. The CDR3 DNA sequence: TGTGCCAGTACCGGACAGGGATTATTTGAAGCTTTCTTT.

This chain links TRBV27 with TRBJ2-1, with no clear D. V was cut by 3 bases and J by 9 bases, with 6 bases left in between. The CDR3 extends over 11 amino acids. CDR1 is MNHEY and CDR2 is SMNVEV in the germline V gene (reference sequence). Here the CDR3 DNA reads TGTGCCAGCAGTTTCCCCGGTGAGCAGTTCTTC. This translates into CASSFPGEQFF.

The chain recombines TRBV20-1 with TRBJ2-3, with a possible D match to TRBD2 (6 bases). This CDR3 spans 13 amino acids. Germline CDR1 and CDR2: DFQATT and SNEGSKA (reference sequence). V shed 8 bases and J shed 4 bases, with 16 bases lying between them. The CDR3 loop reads CSPQTTGADTQYF. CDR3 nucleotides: TGCAGTCCCCAGACGACGGGAGCAGATACGCAGTATTTT.

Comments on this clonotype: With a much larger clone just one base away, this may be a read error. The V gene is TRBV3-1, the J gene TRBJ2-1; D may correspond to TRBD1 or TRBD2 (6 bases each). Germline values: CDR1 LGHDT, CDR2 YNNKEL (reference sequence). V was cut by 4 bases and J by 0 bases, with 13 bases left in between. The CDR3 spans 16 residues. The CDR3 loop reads CASSPRGDFSYNEQFF. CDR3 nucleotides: TGTGCCAGCAGCCCAAGGGGGGACTTCTCCTACAATGAGCAGTTCTTC.

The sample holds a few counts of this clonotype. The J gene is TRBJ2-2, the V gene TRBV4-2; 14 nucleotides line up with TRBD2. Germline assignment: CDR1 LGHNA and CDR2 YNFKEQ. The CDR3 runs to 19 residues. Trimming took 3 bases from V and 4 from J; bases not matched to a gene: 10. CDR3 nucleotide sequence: TGTGCCAGCAGCCATGGGGGACTAGCGGGAGCTTTAGGCACCGGGGAGCTGTTTTTT. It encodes CASSHGGLAGALGTGELFF.

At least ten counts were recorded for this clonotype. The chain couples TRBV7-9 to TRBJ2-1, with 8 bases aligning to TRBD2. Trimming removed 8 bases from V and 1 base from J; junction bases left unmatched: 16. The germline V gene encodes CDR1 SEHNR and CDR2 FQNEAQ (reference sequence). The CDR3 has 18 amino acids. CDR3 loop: CASEFAGTGGRSYNEQFF. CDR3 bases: TGTGCCAGCGAGTTTGCCGGGACGGGCGGGAGGTCCTACAATGAGCAGTTCTTC.

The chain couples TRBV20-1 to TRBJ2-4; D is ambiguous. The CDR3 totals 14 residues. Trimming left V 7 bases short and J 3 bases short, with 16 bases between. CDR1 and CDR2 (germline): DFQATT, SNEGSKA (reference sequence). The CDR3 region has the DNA TGCAGTGTGGACCAACGCCTGAGCAAAAACATTCAGTACTTC. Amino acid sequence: CSVDQRLSKNIQYF.

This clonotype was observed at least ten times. The CDR3 nucleotides are TGTGCCAGCAGGACAGACAGGGAAAGCGGGAATGAGCAGTTCTTC. Encoded protein: CASRTDRESGNEQFF. The J gene is TRBJ2-1, the V gene TRBV28; tentative D call: TRBD1 (7 bases). The V end lost 6 bases, the J end lost 7 bases, and 19 bases lay between the germline ends. CDR3 length equals 15 residues. Germline loops: CDR1 MDHEN, CDR2 SYDVKM.

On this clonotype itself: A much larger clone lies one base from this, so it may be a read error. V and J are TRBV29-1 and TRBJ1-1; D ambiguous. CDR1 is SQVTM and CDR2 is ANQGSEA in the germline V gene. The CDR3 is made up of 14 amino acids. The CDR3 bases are TGCAGCGTTGGCGGGGTCACCCTGAACACTGAAGCTTCCTTT. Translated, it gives CSVGGVTLNTEASF.

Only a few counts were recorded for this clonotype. For the CDR3, the DNA is TGCAGTGCTAGACCTCTCGGTGGCGCAGATACGCAGTATTTT. This encodes CSARPLGGADTQYF. The chain is built from TRBV20-1 and TRBJ2-3; D uncertain. V was cut by 2 bases and J by 4 bases, with 13 bases left in between. The CDR3 spans 14 residues. The germline V gene encodes CDR1 DFQATT and CDR2 SNEGSKA (reference sequence).

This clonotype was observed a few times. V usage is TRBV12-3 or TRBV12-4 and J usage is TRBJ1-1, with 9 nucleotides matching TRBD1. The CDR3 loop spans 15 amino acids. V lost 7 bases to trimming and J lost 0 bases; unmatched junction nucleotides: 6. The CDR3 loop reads CASTSGTGMNTEAFF. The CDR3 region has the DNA TGTGCCAGCACTTCCGGGACAGGGATGAACACTGAAGCTTTCTTT.

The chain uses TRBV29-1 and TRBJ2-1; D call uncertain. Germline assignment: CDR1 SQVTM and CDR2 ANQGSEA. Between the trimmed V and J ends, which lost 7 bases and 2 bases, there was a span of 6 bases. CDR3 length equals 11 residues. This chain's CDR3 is CSGWAYNEQFF. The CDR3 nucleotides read TGCAGCGGGTGGGCCTACAATGAGCAGTTCTTC.

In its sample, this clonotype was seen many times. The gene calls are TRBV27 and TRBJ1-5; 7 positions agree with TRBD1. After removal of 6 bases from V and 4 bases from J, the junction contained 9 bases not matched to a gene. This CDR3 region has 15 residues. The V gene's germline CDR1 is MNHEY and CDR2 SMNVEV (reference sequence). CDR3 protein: CASSPTGIGNQPQHF. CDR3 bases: TGTGCCAGCAGCCCGACAGGGATCGGGAATCAGCCCCAGCATTTT.

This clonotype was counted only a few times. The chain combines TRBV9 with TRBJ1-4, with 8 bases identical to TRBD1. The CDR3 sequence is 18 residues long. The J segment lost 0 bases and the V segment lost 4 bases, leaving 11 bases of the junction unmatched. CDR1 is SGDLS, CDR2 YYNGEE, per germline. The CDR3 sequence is CASSLDRGPPATNEKLFF. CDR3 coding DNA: TGTGCCAGCAGCCTCGACAGGGGTCCCCCTGCAACTAATGAAAAACTGTTTTTT. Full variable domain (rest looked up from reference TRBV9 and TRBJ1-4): DSGVTQTPKHLITATGQRVTLRCSPRSGDLSVYWYQQSLDQGLQFLIQYYNGEERAKGNILERFSAQQFPDLHSELNLSSLELGDSALYFCASSLDRGPPATNEKLFFGSGTQLSVL.

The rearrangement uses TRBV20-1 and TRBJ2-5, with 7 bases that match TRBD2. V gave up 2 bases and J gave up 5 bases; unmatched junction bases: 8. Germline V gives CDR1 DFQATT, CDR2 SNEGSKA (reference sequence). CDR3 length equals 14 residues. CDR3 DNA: TGCAGTGCTAGACGAATCGGGGGGTTTGAGACCCAGTACTTC. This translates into CSARRIGGFETQYF.